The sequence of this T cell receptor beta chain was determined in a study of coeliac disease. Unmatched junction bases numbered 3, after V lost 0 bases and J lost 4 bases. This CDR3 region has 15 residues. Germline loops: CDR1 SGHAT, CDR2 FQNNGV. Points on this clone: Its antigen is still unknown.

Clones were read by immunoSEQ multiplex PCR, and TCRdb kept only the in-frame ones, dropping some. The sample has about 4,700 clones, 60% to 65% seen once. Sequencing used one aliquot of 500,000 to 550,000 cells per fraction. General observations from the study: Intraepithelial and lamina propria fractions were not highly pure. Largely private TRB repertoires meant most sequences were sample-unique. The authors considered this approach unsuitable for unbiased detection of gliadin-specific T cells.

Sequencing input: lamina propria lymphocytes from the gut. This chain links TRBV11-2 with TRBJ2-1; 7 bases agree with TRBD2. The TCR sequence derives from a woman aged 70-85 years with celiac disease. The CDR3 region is CASSLDLGGYNEQFF. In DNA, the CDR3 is TGTGCCAGCAGCTTAGATCTCGGGGGGTACAATGAGCAGTTCTTC.